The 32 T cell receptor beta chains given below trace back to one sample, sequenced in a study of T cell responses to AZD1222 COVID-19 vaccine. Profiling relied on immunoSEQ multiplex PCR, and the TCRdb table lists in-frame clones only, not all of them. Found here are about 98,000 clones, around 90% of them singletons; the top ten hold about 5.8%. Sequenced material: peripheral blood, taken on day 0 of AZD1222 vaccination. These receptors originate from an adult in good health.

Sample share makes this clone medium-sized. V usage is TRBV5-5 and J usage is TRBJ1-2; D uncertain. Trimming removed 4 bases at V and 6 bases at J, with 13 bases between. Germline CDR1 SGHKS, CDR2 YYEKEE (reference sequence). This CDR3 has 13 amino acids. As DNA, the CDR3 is TGTGCCAGCAGCCCCGACATACCCGATGGCTACACCTTC. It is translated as CASSPDIPDGYTF.

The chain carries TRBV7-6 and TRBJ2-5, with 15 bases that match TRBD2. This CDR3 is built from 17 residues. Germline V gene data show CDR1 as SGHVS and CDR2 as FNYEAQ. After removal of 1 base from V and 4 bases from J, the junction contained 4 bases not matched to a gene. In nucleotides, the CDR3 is TGTGCCAGCAGCTTAGGAGGACTAGCGGGAGGGAGAGAGACCCAGTACTTC. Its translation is CASSLGGLAGGRETQYF. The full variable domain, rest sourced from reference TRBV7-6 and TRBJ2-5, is GAGVSQSPRYKVTKRGQDVALRCDPISGHVSLYWYRQALGQGPEFLTYFNYEAQQDKSGLPNDRFSAERPEGSISTLTIQRTEQRDSAMYRCASSLGGLAGGRETQYFGPGTRLLVL.

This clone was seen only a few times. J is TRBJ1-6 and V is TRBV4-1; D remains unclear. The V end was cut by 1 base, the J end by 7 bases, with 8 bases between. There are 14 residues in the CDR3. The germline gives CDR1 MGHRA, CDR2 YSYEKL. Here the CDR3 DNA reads TGCGCCAGCAGCCAAGCACAGATCAATTCACCCCTCCACTTT. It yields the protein CASSQAQINSPLHF.

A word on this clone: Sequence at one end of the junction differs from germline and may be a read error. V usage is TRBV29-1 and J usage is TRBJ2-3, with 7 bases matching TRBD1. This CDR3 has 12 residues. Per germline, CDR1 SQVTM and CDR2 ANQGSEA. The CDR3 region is CSVEGGQYTQYF. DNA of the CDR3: TGCAGCGTCGAAGGGGGCCAATATACGCAGTATTTT.

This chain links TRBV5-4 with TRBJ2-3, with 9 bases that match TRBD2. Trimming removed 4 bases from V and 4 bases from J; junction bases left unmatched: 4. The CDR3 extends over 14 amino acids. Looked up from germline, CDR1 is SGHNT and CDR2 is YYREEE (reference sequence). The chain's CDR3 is CASSPGTSPDTQYF. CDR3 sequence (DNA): TGTGCCAGCAGCCCTGGGACTAGCCCAGATACGCAGTATTTT.

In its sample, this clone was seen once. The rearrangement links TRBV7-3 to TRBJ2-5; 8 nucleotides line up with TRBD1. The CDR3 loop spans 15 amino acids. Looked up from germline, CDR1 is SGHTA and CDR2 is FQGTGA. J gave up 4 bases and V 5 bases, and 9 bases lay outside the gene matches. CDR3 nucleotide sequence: TGTGCCAGCAGCGATGCCCCAGGGGGCCGAGAGACCCAGTACTTC. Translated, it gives CASSDAPGGRETQYF.

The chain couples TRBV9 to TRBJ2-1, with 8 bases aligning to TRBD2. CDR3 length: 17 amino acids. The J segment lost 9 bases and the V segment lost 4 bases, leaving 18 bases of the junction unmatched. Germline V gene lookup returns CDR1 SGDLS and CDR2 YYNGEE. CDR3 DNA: TGTGCCAGCAGCTCTACCTCGAGCGGGAGTACGTGGGTTGAGCAGTTCTTC. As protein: CASSSTSSGSTWVEQFF.

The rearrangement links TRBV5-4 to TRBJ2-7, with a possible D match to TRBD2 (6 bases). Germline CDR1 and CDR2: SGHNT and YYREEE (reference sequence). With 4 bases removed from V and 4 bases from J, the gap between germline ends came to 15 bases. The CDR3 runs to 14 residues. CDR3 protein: CASSPGTGEYEQYF. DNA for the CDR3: TGTGCCAGCAGCCCCGGGACGGGGGAGTACGAGCAGTACTTC.

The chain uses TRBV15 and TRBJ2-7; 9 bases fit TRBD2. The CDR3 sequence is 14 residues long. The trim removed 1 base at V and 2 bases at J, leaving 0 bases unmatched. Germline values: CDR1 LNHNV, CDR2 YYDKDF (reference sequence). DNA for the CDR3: TGTGCCACCAGCAGAGCTAGCGGGACCTACGAGCAGTACTTC. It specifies CATSRASGTYEQYF.

CDR3 in amino acids: CSVGTGVRSWGYTF. The CDR3 DNA reads TGCAGCGTAGGGACAGGAGTCCGATCTTGGGGCTACACCTTC. The chain couples TRBV29-1 to TRBJ1-2, with 8 bases matching TRBD1. The V and J ends lost 6 bases and 8 bases, in that order; junction bases with no gene match: 14. CDR1 and CDR2 (germline): SQVTM, ANQGSEA. The CDR3 loop spans 14 amino acids.

CDR3 amino acids: CASSGEGNQPQHF. The CDR3 DNA follows: TGTGCCAGCAGCGGGGAGGGCAATCAGCCCCAGCATTTT. This chain uses TRBV7-9 with TRBJ1-5; no firm D call. Per the germline V gene, CDR1 is SEHNR and CDR2 is FQNEAQ (reference sequence). CDR3 length: 13 amino acids. With 5 bases removed from V and 2 bases from J, the gap between germline ends came to 7 bases.

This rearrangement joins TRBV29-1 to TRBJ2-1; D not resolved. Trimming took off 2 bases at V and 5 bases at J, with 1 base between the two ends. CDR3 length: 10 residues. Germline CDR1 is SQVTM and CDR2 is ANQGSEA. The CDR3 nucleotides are TGCAGCGTTGAAAACAATGAGCAGTTCTTC. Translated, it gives CSVENNEQFF.

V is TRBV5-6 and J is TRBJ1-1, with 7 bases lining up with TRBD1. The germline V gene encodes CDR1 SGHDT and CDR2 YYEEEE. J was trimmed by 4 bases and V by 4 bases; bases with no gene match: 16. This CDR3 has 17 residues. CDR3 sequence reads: CASSATGTVAMSTEAFF. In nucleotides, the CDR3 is TGTGCCAGCAGCGCCACCGGGACAGTTGCCATGAGCACTGAAGCTTTCTTT.

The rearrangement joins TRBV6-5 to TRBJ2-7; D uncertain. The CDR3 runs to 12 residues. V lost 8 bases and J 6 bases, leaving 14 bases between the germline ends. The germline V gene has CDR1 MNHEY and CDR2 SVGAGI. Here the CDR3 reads CASSPSSIEQYF. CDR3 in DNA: TGTGCCAGCTCCCCCAGTTCTATCGAGCAGTACTTC.

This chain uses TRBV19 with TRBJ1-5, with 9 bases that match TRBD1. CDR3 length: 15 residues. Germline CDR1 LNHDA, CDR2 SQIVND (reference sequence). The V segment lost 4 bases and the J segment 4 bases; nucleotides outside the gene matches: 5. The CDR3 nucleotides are TGTGCCAGTAGTACGACAGGGGGAGTTAATCAGCCCCAGCATTTT. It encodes CASSTTGGVNQPQHF.

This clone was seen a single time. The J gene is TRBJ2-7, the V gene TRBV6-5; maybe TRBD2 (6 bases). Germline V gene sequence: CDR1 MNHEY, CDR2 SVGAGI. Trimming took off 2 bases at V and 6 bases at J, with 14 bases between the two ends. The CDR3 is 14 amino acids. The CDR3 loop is CASSYPGEPSEQYF. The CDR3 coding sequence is TGTGCCAGCAGTTACCCGGGAGAACCGTCCGAGCAGTACTTC.

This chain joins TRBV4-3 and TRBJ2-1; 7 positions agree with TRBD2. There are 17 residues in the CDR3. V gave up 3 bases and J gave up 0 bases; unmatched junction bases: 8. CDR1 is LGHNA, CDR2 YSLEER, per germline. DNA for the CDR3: TGCGCCAGCAGCCAGGGTAGCGGGTTGAGCTCCTACAATGAGCAGTTCTTC. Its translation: CASSQGSGLSSYNEQFF.

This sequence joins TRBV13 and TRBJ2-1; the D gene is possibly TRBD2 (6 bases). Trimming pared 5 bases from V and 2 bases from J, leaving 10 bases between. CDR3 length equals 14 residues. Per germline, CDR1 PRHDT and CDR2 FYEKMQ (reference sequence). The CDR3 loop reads CASSITSTYNEQFF. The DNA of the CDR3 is TGTGCCAGCAGCATCACTAGCACCTACAATGAGCAGTTCTTC.

Here the CDR3 reads CASSLGAISGNTIYF. The CDR3, as DNA: TGTGCCAGCAGTCTAGGGGCTATCTCTGGAAACACCATATATTTT. This chain connects TRBV28 to TRBJ1-3; a weak D match, TRBD1 (5 bases). The germline gives CDR1 MDHEN, CDR2 SYDVKM. V lost 5 bases to trimming and J lost 0 bases, with 11 bases between them. This CDR3 spans 15 amino acids.

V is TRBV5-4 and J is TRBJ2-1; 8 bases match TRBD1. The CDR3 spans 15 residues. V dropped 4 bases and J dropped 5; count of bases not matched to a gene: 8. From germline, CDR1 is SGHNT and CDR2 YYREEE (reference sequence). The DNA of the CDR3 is TGTGCCAGCAGCCCGCCCGGGACAGGTGACAATGAGCAGTTCTTC. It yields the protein CASSPPGTGDNEQFF.

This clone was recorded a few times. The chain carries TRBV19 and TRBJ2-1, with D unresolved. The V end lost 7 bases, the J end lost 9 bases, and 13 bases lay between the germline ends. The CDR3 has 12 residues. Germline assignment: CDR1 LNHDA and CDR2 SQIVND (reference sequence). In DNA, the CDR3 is TGTGCCAGTAATCCCCCCCCGGGTGAGCAGTTCTTC. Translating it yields CASNPPPGEQFF.

The CDR3 nucleotides read TGTGCCAGCAGTTCAGGGGATGGCTACACCTTC. This translates into CASSSGDGYTF. This sequence joins TRBV27 and TRBJ1-2; tentatively, D is TRBD1 (6 bases). The CDR3 extends over 11 amino acids. V lost 4 bases and J 6 bases, leaving 6 bases between the germline ends. Germline CDR1 is MNHEY and CDR2 is SMNVEV (reference sequence).

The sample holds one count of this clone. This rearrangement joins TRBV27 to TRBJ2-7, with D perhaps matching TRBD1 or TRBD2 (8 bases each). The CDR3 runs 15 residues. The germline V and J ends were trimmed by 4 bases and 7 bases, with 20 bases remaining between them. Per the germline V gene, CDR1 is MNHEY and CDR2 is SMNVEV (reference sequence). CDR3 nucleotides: TGTGCCAGCAGTTACCTCGGACAGGGACTAGAAGAGCAGTACTTC. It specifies CASSYLGQGLEEQYF.

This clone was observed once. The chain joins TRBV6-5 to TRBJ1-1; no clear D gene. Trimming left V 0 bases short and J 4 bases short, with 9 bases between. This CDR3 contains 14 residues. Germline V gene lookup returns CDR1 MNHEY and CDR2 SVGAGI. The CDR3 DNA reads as TGTGCCAGCAGTTACTCGACTAGGCGCACTGAAGCTTTCTTT. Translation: CASSYSTRRTEAFF.

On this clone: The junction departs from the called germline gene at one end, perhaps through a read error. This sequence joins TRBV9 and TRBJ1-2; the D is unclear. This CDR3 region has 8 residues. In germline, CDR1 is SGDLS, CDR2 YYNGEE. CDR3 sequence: CASSVGAF. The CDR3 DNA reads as TGTGCCAGCAGCGTAGGCGCCTTC.

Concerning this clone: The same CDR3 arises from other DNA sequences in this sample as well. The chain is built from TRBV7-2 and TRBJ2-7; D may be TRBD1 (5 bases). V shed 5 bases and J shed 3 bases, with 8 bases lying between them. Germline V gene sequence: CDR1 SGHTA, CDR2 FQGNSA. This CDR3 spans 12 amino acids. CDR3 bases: TGTGCCAGCAGCCTTACAGGCTACGAGCAGTACTTC. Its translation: CASSLTGYEQYF.

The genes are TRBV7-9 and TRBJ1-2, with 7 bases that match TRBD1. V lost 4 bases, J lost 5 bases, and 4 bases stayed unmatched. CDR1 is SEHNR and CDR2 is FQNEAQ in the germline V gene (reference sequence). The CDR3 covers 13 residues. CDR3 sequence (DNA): TGTGCCAGCAGCTACGGACAGGATTATGGCTACACCTTC. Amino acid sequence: CASSYGQDYGYTF.

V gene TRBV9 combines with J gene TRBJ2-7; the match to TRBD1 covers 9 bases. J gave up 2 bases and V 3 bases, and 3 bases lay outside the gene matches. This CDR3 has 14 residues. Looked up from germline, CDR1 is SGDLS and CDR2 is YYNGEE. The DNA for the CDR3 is TGTGCCAGCAGCGCCCGGGACAGGGCCTACGAGCAGTACTTC. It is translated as CASSARDRAYEQYF.

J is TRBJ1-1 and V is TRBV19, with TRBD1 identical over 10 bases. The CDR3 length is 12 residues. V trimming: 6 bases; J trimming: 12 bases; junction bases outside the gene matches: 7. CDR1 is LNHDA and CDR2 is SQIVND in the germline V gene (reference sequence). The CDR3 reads CASRQRTGGTFF. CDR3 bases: TGTGCCAGTAGGCAAAGGACAGGGGGGACTTTCTTT.

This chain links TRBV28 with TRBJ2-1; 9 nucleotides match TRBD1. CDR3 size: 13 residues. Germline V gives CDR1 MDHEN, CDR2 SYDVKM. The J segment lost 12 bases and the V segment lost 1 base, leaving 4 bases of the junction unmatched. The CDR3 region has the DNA TGTGCCAGCAGTTTATACAGGGGGCTGGGGCAGTTCTTC. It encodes CASSLYRGLGQFF.

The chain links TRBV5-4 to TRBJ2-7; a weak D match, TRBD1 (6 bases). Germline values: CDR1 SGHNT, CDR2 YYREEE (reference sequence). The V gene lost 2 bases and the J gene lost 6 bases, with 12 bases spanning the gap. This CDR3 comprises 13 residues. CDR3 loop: CASSLMGASEQYF. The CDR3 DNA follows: TGTGCCAGCAGCTTAATGGGGGCGAGCGAGCAGTACTTC.

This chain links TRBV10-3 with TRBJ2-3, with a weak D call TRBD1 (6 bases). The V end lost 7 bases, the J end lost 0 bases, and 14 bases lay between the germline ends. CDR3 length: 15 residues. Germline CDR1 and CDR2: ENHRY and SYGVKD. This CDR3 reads CAITSGDPSTDTQYF. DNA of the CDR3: TGTGCCATCACCTCAGGGGACCCTAGCACAGATACGCAGTATTTT.